The clone carrying this T cell receptor (beta chain) was observed a few times. As yet, its antigen is unknown. Amplification of TCR beta CDR3 regions used RNA as the template. The HTBI primer set drove a first-round RT-PCR of the TCR CDR3. MiXCR, run by TCRdb on the multiplex PCR reads, gives a single entry per CDR3 protein. The table records roughly 400,000 distinct CDR3 sequences, 20% to 25% of them present only once. Researchers defined stable Graves' hyperthyroidism as no ophthalmopathy progression within 18 months. Diagnoses were made from clinical symptoms, serum measures (thyroxine and TRAb), thyroid ultrasound and orbital computed tomography. Using around 10 ml of fresh peripheral blood, PBMCs were prepared. Germline values: CDR1 SQVTM, CDR2 ANQGSEA. The CDR3 length is 14 residues. V trimming: 5 bases; J trimming: 5 bases; junction bases outside the gene matches: 4. These data belong to a study of T cells in Graves' hyperthyroidism and ophthalmopathy. Whole-study results and caveats: Most thyroid clonotypes that were expanded above 0.001 also turned up in blood.

Sequencing was done on a sample of blood. The origin of this receptor is a man aged 45-65 years with Graves' hyperthyroidism. This chain uses TRBV29-1 with TRBJ2-2; 11 positions match TRBD2. DNA for the CDR3: TGCAGCGTTCGGACTAGCGGGTCTACCGGGGAGCTGTTTTTT. It encodes CSVRTSGSTGELFF.